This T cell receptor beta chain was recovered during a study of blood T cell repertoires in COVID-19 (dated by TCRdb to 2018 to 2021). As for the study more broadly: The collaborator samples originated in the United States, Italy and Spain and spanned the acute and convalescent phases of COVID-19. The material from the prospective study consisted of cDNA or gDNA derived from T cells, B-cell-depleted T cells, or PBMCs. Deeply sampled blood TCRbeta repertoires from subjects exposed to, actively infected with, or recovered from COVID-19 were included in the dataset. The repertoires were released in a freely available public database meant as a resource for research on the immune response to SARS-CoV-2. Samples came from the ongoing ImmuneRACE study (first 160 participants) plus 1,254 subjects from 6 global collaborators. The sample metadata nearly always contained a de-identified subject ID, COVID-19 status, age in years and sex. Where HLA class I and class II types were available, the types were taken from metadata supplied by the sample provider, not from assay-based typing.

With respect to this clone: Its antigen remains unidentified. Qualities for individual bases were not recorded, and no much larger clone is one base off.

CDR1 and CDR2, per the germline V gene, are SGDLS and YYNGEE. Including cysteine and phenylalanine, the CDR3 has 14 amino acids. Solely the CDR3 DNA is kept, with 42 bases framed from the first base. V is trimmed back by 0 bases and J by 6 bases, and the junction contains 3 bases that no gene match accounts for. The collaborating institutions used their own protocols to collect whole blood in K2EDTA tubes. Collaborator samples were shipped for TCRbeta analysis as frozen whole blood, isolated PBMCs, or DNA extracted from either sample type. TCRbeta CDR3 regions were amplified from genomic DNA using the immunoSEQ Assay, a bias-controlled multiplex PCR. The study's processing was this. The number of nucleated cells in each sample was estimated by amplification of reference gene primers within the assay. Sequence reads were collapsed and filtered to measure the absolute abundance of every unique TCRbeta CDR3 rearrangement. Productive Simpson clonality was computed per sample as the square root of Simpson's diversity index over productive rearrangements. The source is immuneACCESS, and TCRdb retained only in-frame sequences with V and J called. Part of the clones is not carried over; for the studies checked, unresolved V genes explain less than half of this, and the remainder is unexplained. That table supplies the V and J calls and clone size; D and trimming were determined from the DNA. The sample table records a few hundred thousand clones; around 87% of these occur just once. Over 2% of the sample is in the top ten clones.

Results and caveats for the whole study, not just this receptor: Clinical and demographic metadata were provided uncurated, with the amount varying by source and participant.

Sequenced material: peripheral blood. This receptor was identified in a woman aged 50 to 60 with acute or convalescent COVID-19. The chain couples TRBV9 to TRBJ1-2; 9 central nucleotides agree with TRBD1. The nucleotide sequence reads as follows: TGTGCCAGCAGCGTAGGCCGGACAGGGGATGGCTACACCTTC. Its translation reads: CASSVGRTGDGYTF.